This T cell receptor (beta chain) was sequenced for a study of T cell changes during pregnancy in multiple sclerosis. The germline CDR1 and CDR2 sequences are LNHDA and SQIVND (reference sequence). This CDR3 spans 13 amino acids. Losses at the gene ends were 6 bases for V and 6 bases for J; bases not matched to a gene: 8. Using immunoSEQ multiplex PCR, the repertoire was profiled, and TCRdb retains in-frame clones only, with some absent. Counted here are 45,000 to 50,000 clones, 90% to 95% occurring once; the ten biggest clones make up approximately 2.2%. The specimen comprised peripheral blood, sampled in the third trimester of pregnancy. The chain is built from TRBV19 and TRBJ2-7; 7 bases fit TRBD1. The source of this sequence is a female donor with multiple sclerosis, enrolled in a pregnancy study. The CDR3 protein is CASRPYQGVEQYF. DNA of the CDR3: TGTGCCAGTAGACCCTACCAGGGGGTCGAGCAGTACTTC.